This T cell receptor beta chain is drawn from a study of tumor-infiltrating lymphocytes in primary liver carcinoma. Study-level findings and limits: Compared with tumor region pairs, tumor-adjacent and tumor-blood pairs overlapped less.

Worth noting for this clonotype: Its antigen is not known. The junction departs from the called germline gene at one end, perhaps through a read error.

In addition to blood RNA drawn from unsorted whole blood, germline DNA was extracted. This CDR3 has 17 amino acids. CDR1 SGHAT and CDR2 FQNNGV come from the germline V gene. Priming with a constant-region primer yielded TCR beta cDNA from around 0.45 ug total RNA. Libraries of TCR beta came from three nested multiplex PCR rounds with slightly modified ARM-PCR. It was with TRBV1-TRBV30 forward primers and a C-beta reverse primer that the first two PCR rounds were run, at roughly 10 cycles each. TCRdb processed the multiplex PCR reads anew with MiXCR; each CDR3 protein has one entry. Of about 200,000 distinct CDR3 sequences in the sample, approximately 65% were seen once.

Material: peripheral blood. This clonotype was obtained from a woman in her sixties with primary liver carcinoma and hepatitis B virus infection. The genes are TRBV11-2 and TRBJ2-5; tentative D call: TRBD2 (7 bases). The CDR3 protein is CVSSAGAGMGYGESQYF. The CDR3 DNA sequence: TGTGTCAGCAGTGCGGGGGCCGGGATGGGGTACGGGGAGAGCCAATACTTC.